Listed here are 30 T cell receptor beta chains from one sample, sequenced in a study of regulatory T cells in long-lasting Graves disease. Time point meaning: newly diagnosed GD, antithyroid drugs for less than 3 months. Scientists built the TCR library using RNA that was extracted from PBMCs. To make TCR beta libraries, researchers used iRepertoire HTBI primers and Arm-PCR of CDR3 regions. TCRdb reprocessed the multiplex PCR reads with MiXCR, giving one entry per CDR3 protein. The table lists roughly 360,000 distinct CDR3 sequences, over 9.5% of them singletons. This sample also appeared in a second study, on T cells in Graves' hyperthyroidism and ophthalmopathy.

The sample was peripheral blood mononuclear cells (PBMCs), taken at new diagnosis, from a patient treated with antithyroid drugs. These receptors all come from a woman younger than 30 with Graves disease.

At least ten counts were recorded for this clonotype. The chain carries TRBV20-1 and TRBJ1-1, with D perhaps matching TRBD1 (5 bases). Between the trimmed V and J ends, which lost 0 bases and 5 bases, there was a span of 13 bases. The CDR3 consists of 14 residues. Germline V gene data show CDR1 as DFQATT and CDR2 as SNEGSKA (reference sequence). The CDR3 bases are TGCAGTGCTAGAGATCCATCGGGGGGAACTGAAGCTTTCTTT. It codes for CSARDPSGGTEAFF.

The table lists this clonotype with a few counts. Being one base from a much bigger clone, this may be a read error. The missing conserved phenylalanine or tryptophan at the end of this CDR3 makes a read error likely. The rearrangement joins TRBV3-1 to TRBJ1-6, with D unclear. The CDR3 loop spans 19 amino acids. V dropped 3 bases and J dropped 6 bases, with 24 bases sitting between them. Germline loops: CDR1 LGHDT, CDR2 YNNKEL (reference sequence). The CDR3 reads CASSHSPWRILQLNSPLHL. The CDR3 DNA is TGTGCCAGCAGCCATAGTCCTTGGAGAATTCTTCAGCTTAATTCACCCCTCCACCTT.

This clonotype was seen at least ten times. The chain combines TRBV14 with TRBJ2-5; D perhaps matches TRBD1 (6 bases). Trimming took off 4 bases at V and 4 bases at J, with 13 bases between the two ends. This CDR3 spans 14 amino acids. Looked up from germline, CDR1 is SGHDN and CDR2 is FVKESK. The CDR3 nucleotides are TGTGCCAGCAGCCCCTGGGGGCACCCAGAGACCCAGTACTTC. The encoded protein is CASSPWGHPETQYF.

The table lists this clonotype with many counts. The DNA of the CDR3 is TGCGCCAGCAGCCAAGAGAGACTAGTGCCCAATGAGCAGTTCTTC. It is translated as CASSQERLVPNEQFF. The V gene is TRBV4-1, the J gene TRBJ2-1; tentatively, D is TRBD2 (6 bases). CDR1 and CDR2 from the germline V gene are MGHRA and YSYEKL. The CDR3 contains 15 residues. V lost 0 bases, J lost 6 bases, and 12 bases lay in between.

The V gene is TRBV19, the J gene TRBJ2-7; perhaps TRBD1 as D (5 bases). The CDR3 has 14 residues. V gave up 5 bases and J gave up 2 bases, with 13 bases separating them. The germline V gene encodes CDR1 LNHDA and CDR2 SQIVND (reference sequence). Written as DNA, the CDR3 is TGTGCCAGTAGTCACCAGGACAATACCTACGAGCAGTACTTC. This sequence encodes CASSHQDNTYEQYF.

In this sample, this clonotype turned up many times. At one end the junction does not follow the germline gene, possibly because of a read error. J is TRBJ1-2 and V is TRBV29-1, with D hard to call. Per the germline V gene, CDR1 is SQVTM and CDR2 is ANQGSEA. The CDR3 consists of 13 residues. CDR3 nucleotide sequence: TGCAGCGTTGAAGACCCTGGAGGGCAGATTATCCGCTTC. As protein: CSVEDPGGQIIRF.

This clonotype was seen only a few times. Given a much more abundant clone one base away, this may be a read error. The chain recombines TRBV24-1 with TRBJ1-4; no clear D gene. The germline V and J ends were trimmed by 8 bases and 0 bases, with 15 bases remaining between them. The germline V gene encodes CDR1 KGHDR and CDR2 SFDVKD. This CDR3 contains 16 residues. CDR3 sequence: CATKHAWEPTNEKLFF. The DNA of the CDR3 is TGTGCCACCAAGCATGCCTGGGAACCAACTAATGAAAAACTGTTTTTT.

This clonotype was observed many times. V usage is TRBV28 and J usage is TRBJ2-6; TRBD1 aligns across 7 bases. The CDR3 consists of 18 residues. From germline, CDR1 is MDHEN and CDR2 SYDVKM. The V gene end was trimmed by 6 bases and the J gene end by 0 bases; junction bases not matched to a gene: 11. CDR3 DNA sequence: TGTGCCAGCAGCCGAAGACAGGGAGCAAGCTCTGGGGCCAACGTCCTGACTTTC. Residues: CASSRRQGASSGANVLTF.

This clonotype was recorded at least ten times. The chain combines TRBV25-1 with TRBJ2-3; 7 bases fit TRBD2. CDR3 length: 15 amino acids. Looked up from germline, CDR1 is MGHDK and CDR2 is SYGVNS. The V segment lost 3 bases and the J segment 2 bases; nucleotides outside the gene matches: 5. The DNA of the CDR3 is TGTGCCAGCAGTGATAAGCGGGACTACACAGATACGCAGTATTTT. Its translation: CASSDKRDYTDTQYF.

This clonotype was counted at least ten times. The DNA of the CDR3 is TGTGCCAGCTGCGAACCGGACAGGGTGGAGACCCAGTACTTC. Amino acid sequence: CASCEPDRVETQYF. V gene TRBV18 combines with J gene TRBJ2-5; TRBD1 matches 8 bases. This CDR3 comprises 14 residues. The V gene end was trimmed by 7 bases and the J gene end by 5 bases; junction bases not matched to a gene: 9. Germline CDR1 reads KGHSH; CDR2 reads LQKENI.

This clonotype was observed many times. The rearrangement joins TRBV20-1 to TRBJ1-2; D ambiguous. CDR3 length: 14 residues. Germline CDR1 reads DFQATT; CDR2 reads SNEGSKA (reference sequence). V lost 0 bases and J 6 bases, leaving 14 bases between the germline ends. The CDR3 DNA reads TGCAGTGCTAGAGATCCTCTCGAGGAAAATGGCTACACCTTC. This sequence encodes CSARDPLEENGYTF.

The V call is TRBV12-3 or TRBV12-4, the J call TRBJ2-7, with TRBD2 matching 8 bases. CDR3 length equals 14 residues. V shed 2 bases and J 2 bases; nucleotides not matched to a gene: 2. This chain's CDR3 is CASSLRGGTYEQYF. The CDR3 bases are TGTGCCAGCAGTTTACGGGGGGGAACCTACGAGCAGTACTTC.

There are a few counts of this clonotype. The chain uses TRBV10-3 and TRBJ2-7; unclear D gene. CDR1 is ENHRY, CDR2 SYGVKD, per germline. V gave up 5 bases and J gave up 1 base, with 18 bases separating them. This CDR3 has 16 residues. The CDR3 sequence is CAISPDSGVGSYEQYV. DNA of the CDR3: TGTGCCATCAGTCCAGACTCTGGGGTTGGATCCTACGAGCAGTACGTC.

This clonotype occurred many times. This chain connects TRBV18 to TRBJ2-1; 8 bases align to TRBD1. This CDR3 has 15 residues. Germline V gives CDR1 KGHSH, CDR2 LQKENI. V lost 4 bases, J lost 9 bases, and 11 bases stayed unmatched. For the CDR3, the DNA is TGTGCCAGCTCACTGGGACAGGCGAGGGTTCGTGAGCAGTTCTTC. It is translated as CASSLGQARVREQFF.

This clonotype has only a few counts. This chain joins TRBV4-2 and TRBJ2-6; no definite D call. The CDR3 extends over 16 amino acids. The V gene's germline CDR1 is LGHNA and CDR2 YNFKEQ. Trimming removed 3 bases from V and 2 bases from J, with 11 bases in between. The CDR3 coding sequence is TGTGCCAGCAGCCATCCCGACATCACTGGGGCCAACGTCCTGACTTTC. Translating it yields CASSHPDITGANVLTF.

This clonotype was counted many times. The chain joins TRBV30 to TRBJ2-3, with D possibly being TRBD2 (7 bases). This CDR3 comprises 15 residues. Trimming removed 0 bases at V and 4 bases at J, with 14 bases between. Germline V gives CDR1 GTSNPN, CDR2 SVGIG (reference sequence). CDR3: CAWSVWTGGPDTQYF. The CDR3 DNA sequence: TGTGCCTGGAGTGTTTGGACGGGGGGCCCAGATACGCAGTATTTT.

This clonotype was detected only a few times. The gene calls are TRBV24-1 and TRBJ2-5, with D perhaps matching TRBD1 (6 bases). Germline-derived CDR1 and CDR2 are KGHDR and SFDVKD. Between the trimmed V and J ends, which lost 7 bases and 4 bases, there was a span of 12 bases. This CDR3 spans 13 amino acids. CDR3 region: CATRKTGGETQYF. The CDR3 DNA follows: TGTGCCACCAGGAAGACAGGTGGAGAGACCCAGTACTTC.

The V call is TRBV7-3, the J call TRBJ2-6; D gene ambiguous. CDR3 length: 14 residues. In germline, CDR1 is SGHTA, CDR2 FQGTGA. The ends were cut back, 5 bases at V and 4 bases at J, with 9 bases in the middle. CDR3 in amino acids: CASSQSTGANVLTF. The CDR3 DNA reads as TGTGCCAGCAGCCAATCGACCGGGGCCAACGTCCTGACTTTC. Based on the CDR3 plus reference TRBV7-3 and TRBJ2-6, the full variable domain is GAGVSQTPSNKVTEKGKYVELRCDPISGHTALYWYRQSLGQGPEFLIYFQGTGAADDSGLPNDRFFAVRPEGSVSTLKIQRTERGDSAVYLCASSQSTGANVLTFGAGSRLTVL.

This clonotype was counted ten times or more. The chain links TRBV11-2 to TRBJ2-7; a possible D gene is TRBD2 (6 bases). The germline gives CDR1 SGHAT, CDR2 FQNNGV. CDR3 length: 14 amino acids. V lost 5 bases and J lost 4, with 15 bases in between. The CDR3 nucleotides read TGTGCCAGCAGCAACACCCCGGCGGGGTACGAGCAGTACTTC. Its translation: CASSNTPAGYEQYF.

Many counts were recorded for this clonotype. The V call is TRBV9, the J call TRBJ2-3; perhaps TRBD2 as D (7 bases). V was trimmed by 4 bases and J by 2 bases, leaving 20 bases between them. The CDR3 is 17 amino acids. Looked up from germline, CDR1 is SGDLS and CDR2 is YYNGEE. CDR3 DNA sequence: TGTGCCAGCAGCCCGGAAGGGGGGCGGGACTACACAGATACGCAGTATTTT. Protein: CASSPEGGRDYTDTQYF.

This clonotype was detected ten times or more. This rearrangement joins TRBV7-8 to TRBJ2-7, with D maybe TRBD2 (5 bases). CDR1 is SGHVS and CDR2 is FQNEAQ in the germline V gene. This CDR3 region has 14 residues. Trimming shortened V by 3 bases and J by 4 bases, and 13 bases separated the two germline ends. The CDR3 DNA is TGTGCCAGCAGCTTGAGGGAGTCGGAATACGAGCAGTACTTC. Protein sequence: CASSLRESEYEQYF.

The chain employs TRBV5-1 and TRBJ2-2, with 7 bases matching TRBD1. Germline CDR1 SGHRS, CDR2 YFSETQ. V shed 5 bases, J shed 1 base, and the junction held 5 bases outside the gene matches. The CDR3 contains 15 residues. The CDR3 region has the DNA TGCGCCAGCAGGTCGACAGGGAGGAACACCGGGGAGCTGTTTTTT. As protein: CASRSTGRNTGELFF.

CDR3 DNA: TGTGCCAGTAGTATAGTCGTCGGGCCAGCTGAGCAGTTCTTC. Protein: CASSIVVGPAEQFF. The gene calls are TRBV19 and TRBJ2-1; no clear D. The germline V gene encodes CDR1 LNHDA and CDR2 SQIVND (reference sequence). The CDR3 runs 14 residues. The V and J ends lost 1 base and 9 bases respectively, with 13 bases between them.

The V call is TRBV27, the J call TRBJ2-1, with D hard to call. Looked up from germline, CDR1 is MNHEY and CDR2 is SMNVEV (reference sequence). The CDR3 has 14 residues. V gave up 5 bases and J gave up 4 bases, with 12 bases separating them. DNA for the CDR3: TGTGCCAGCAGTCCGTCGATGGGGTACAATGAGCAGTTCTTC. It codes for CASSPSMGYNEQFF.

This clonotype was counted at least ten times. The chain links TRBV5-6 to TRBJ2-1; TRBD2 aligns across 9 bases. CDR1 SGHDT and CDR2 YYEEEE come from the germline V gene. J lost 3 bases, V lost 2 bases, and 3 bases had no gene match. The CDR3 spans 15 residues. This CDR3 reads CASSFASGDYNEQFF. For the CDR3, the DNA is TGTGCCAGCAGCTTCGCTAGCGGGGACTACAATGAGCAGTTCTTC.

This clonotype has at least ten counts. The chain employs TRBV29-1 and TRBJ2-1; D may be TRBD2 (7 bases). The CDR3 has 13 amino acids. The V gene lost 8 bases and the J gene lost 7 bases, with 18 bases spanning the gap. In germline, CDR1 is SQVTM, CDR2 ANQGSEA. Written as DNA, the CDR3 is TGCAGCTACAAGGGGGGGAGTTTGAATGAGCAGTTCTTC. Amino acids: CSYKGGSLNEQFF.

This clonotype was counted ten times or more. The chain is built from TRBV12-3 or TRBV12-4 and TRBJ2-2, with 7 nucleotides matching TRBD1. The V segment lost 1 base and the J segment 2 bases; nucleotides outside the gene matches: 1. The length of the CDR3 is 15 residues. CDR3 in DNA: TGTGCCAGCAGTTTAGGGGACAGCAACACCGGGGAGCTGTTTTTT. Translated, it gives CASSLGDSNTGELFF.

The chain has TRBV10-3 and TRBJ1-1, with a tentative D call TRBD1 (5 bases). The CDR3 covers 13 residues. Looked up from germline, CDR1 is ENHRY and CDR2 is SYGVKD. V lost 3 bases to trimming and J lost 5 bases, with 10 bases between them. CDR3 region: CAISEGTKTEAFF. The CDR3, as DNA: TGTGCCATCAGTGAAGGGACGAAAACTGAAGCTTTCTTT.

This clonotype was observed a handful of times. The V and J genes are TRBV3-1 and TRBJ2-7; D not resolved. CDR3 size: 12 residues. With 1 base removed from V and 4 bases from J, the gap between germline ends came to 5 bases. In germline, CDR1 is LGHDT, CDR2 YNNKEL (reference sequence). CDR3 sequence: CASSQVGYEQYF. The DNA for the CDR3 is TGTGCCAGCAGCCAAGTCGGGTACGAGCAGTACTTC.

This clonotype was seen many times. The chain couples TRBV3-1 to TRBJ2-1; TRBD2 might be the D (6 bases). CDR1 and CDR2 (germline): LGHDT, YNNKEL (reference sequence). The CDR3 has 15 amino acids. The V gene lost 6 bases and the J gene lost 4 bases, with 16 bases spanning the gap. This CDR3 reads CASRRRDSYYNEQFF. The CDR3 DNA is TGTGCCAGCAGGAGACGGGACTCCTATTACAATGAGCAGTTCTTC.